The 25 T cell receptor beta chains below were found in one sample sequenced in a study of graft-versus-host responses after intestinal transplantation. Sequencing was performed with immunoSEQ multiplex PCR; in TCRdb, only in-frame clones are kept and a portion is missing. This table holds 15,000 to 20,000 clones, around 35% found once. The sequences come from alloreactive CD4+ T cells from a mixed lymphocyte reaction culture, collected before transplantation. Indicated subset: CFSE-low proliferating T cells sorted from roughly six-day pre-transplant mixed lymphocyte reaction (GvH or HvG direction). Source of these receptors: a human patient who was an organ donor for intestinal transplantation.

This clone is classed as medium-sized. The chain uses TRBV4-3 and TRBJ1-2, with TRBD1 matching 7 bases. This CDR3 contains 16 residues. The germline V gene encodes CDR1 LGHNA and CDR2 YSLEER. The trim removed 0 bases at V and 0 bases at J, leaving 4 bases unmatched. Here the CDR3 DNA reads TGCGCCAGCAGCCAAGAGACAGGGAGAACTAACTATGGCTACACCTTC. This encodes CASSQETGRTNYGYTF.

The chain links TRBV6-5 to TRBJ2-2; D remains ambiguous. Germline V gene data show CDR1 as MNHEY and CDR2 as SVGAGI. The CDR3 covers 12 residues. V dropped 0 bases and J dropped 5 bases, with 1 base sitting between them. CDR3 residues: CASSYSTGELFF. As DNA, the CDR3 is TGTGCCAGCAGTTACTCAACCGGGGAGCTGTTTTTT.

This chain uses TRBV19 with TRBJ1-2; maybe TRBD1 (5 bases). Deletions cut 3 bases from V and 2 bases from J, with 10 bases between. There are 14 residues in the CDR3. CDR1 and CDR2 from the germline V gene are LNHDA and SQIVND (reference sequence). CDR3 sequence reads: CASSIKWDNYGYTF. In nucleotides, the CDR3 is TGTGCCAGTAGTATTAAGTGGGACAACTATGGCTACACCTTC.

The J gene is TRBJ2-5, the V gene TRBV4-2; D ambiguous. The length of the CDR3 is 16 residues. Trimming shortened V by 0 bases and J by 4 bases, and 15 bases separated the two germline ends. Germline V gene lookup returns CDR1 LGHNA and CDR2 YNFKEQ. The CDR3 DNA is TGTGCCAGCAGCCAAGAGGGTCCTAGTGGGGTAGAGACCCAGTACTTC. It is translated as CASSQEGPSGVETQYF.

This clone was observed once. The rearrangement links TRBV6-6 to TRBJ1-2; TRBD1 aligns across 12 bases. The junction had 5 bases not matched to a gene; V was cut back by 6 bases and J by 6 bases. This CDR3 is built from 14 residues. CDR1 MNHNY and CDR2 SVGAGI come from the germline V gene (reference sequence). This CDR3 reads CASRRDRGRHGYTF. The DNA for the CDR3 is TGTGCCAGCAGGCGGGACAGGGGGCGACATGGCTACACCTTC.

This clone was seen a few times. This CDR3 is also generated by other DNA sequences in the sample. The V and J genes are TRBV28 and TRBJ1-2; D not resolved. Per germline, CDR1 MDHEN and CDR2 SYDVKM. The CDR3 is 14 residues long. Deletions cut 4 bases from V and 2 bases from J, with 11 bases between. CDR3 loop: CASSSPGRNYGYTF. The CDR3 DNA reads as TGTGCCAGCAGTTCCCCCGGCCGGAACTATGGCTACACCTTC.

The chain employs TRBV14 and TRBJ2-7; D may be TRBD2 (5 bases). Germline values: CDR1 SGHDN, CDR2 FVKESK. This CDR3 comprises 14 residues. The germline V and J ends were trimmed by 5 bases and 0 bases, with 11 bases remaining between them. CDR3 in DNA: TGTGCCAGCAGCACCCGACTATCCTCCTACGAGCAGTACTTC. Translated: CASSTRLSSYEQYF. Drawing the rest from reference TRBV14 and TRBJ2-7, the complete variable domain is EAGVTQFPSHSVIEKGQTVTLRCDPISGHDNLYWYRRVMGKEIKFLLHFVKESKQDESGMPNNRFLAERTGGTYSTLKVQPAELEDSGVYFCASSTRLSSYEQYFGPGTRLTVT.

By frequency in the sample, this clone is medium-sized. The J gene is TRBJ2-7, the V gene TRBV7-9; 11 nucleotides agree with TRBD1. CDR1 is SEHNR and CDR2 is FQNEAQ in the germline V gene (reference sequence). The CDR3 extends over 14 amino acids. V lost 4 bases and J lost 4; bases outside the gene matches: 3. CDR3 loop: CASSSGTGGYEQYF. The CDR3 nucleotides are TGTGCCAGCAGCTCCGGGACAGGGGGGTACGAGCAGTACTTC.

J is TRBJ2-5 and V is TRBV11-2; 12 bases are shared with TRBD2. The CDR3 consists of 16 residues. Germline CDR1 reads SGHAT; CDR2 reads FQNNGV. The V and J ends lost 1 base and 7 bases, in that order; junction bases with no gene match: 7. Here the CDR3 reads CASSLVLAGGPVTQYF. In DNA, the CDR3 is TGTGCCAGCAGCTTAGTCCTAGCGGGAGGGCCGGTGACCCAGTACTTC.

The V and J genes are TRBV19 and TRBJ2-7, with TRBD1 identical over 11 bases. The CDR3 covers 15 residues. Trimming at V came to 5 bases and at J to 7 bases, leaving 10 bases not matched to a gene. From germline, CDR1 is LNHDA and CDR2 SQIVND (reference sequence). The DNA of the CDR3 is TGTGCCAGTAGTCCTCCTCCGGGACAGGGGGGAGAGCAGTACTTC. Its translation: CASSPPPGQGGEQYF.

This clone was seen only a few times. V gene TRBV6-6 combines with J gene TRBJ2-1; D may be TRBD2 (6 bases). CDR1 and CDR2 from the germline V gene are MNHNY and SVGAGI (reference sequence). There are 15 residues in the CDR3. Trimming cost V 7 bases and J 4 bases, with 17 bases left between them. This CDR3 is CASTPSGVSYNEQFF. CDR3 DNA: TGTGCCAGCACCCCGTCGGGGGTCTCATACAATGAGCAGTTCTTC.

On this clone: One end of the junction varies from germline; a read error may be responsible. The V call is TRBV10-3, the J call TRBJ1-4, with D maybe TRBD1 (5 bases). In germline, CDR1 is ENHRY, CDR2 SYGVKD. This CDR3 spans 15 amino acids. For the CDR3, the DNA is TGTGCCAGCAGTTACTCATGGGGCACTAATGAAAAACTGTTTTTT. Amino acid sequence: CASSYSWGTNEKLFF.

V is TRBV6-5 and J is TRBJ1-2; the D is unclear. Looked up from germline, CDR1 is MNHEY and CDR2 is SVGAGI. Trimming pared 6 bases from V and 2 bases from J, leaving 10 bases between. The CDR3 runs 13 residues. The DNA of the CDR3 is TGTGCCAGCAGCGAAACCTCAAACTATGGCTACACCTTC. The encoded protein is CASSETSNYGYTF.

The chain combines TRBV2 with TRBJ1-4, with D perhaps matching TRBD1 (5 bases). The CDR3 contains 15 residues. V dropped 5 bases and J dropped 7 bases, with 17 bases sitting between them. Germline V CDR1 and CDR2: SNHLY, FYNNEI. CDR3 residues: CASSTWTSQREKLFF. The DNA for the CDR3 is TGTGCCAGCAGTACCTGGACATCCCAGCGTGAAAAACTGTTTTTT.

This clone was counted between two and nine times. Germline is not matched at one junction end, which may reflect a read error. V and J are TRBV4-1 and TRBJ2-7; D unclear. CDR3 length: 13 residues. CDR1 and CDR2 from the germline V gene are MGHRA and YSYEKL. This CDR3 reads CASSQEQPSEQYF. Here the CDR3 DNA reads TGTGCCAGCAGCCAAGAACAACCGTCCGAGCAGTACTTC.

The chain recombines TRBV7-2 with TRBJ2-7; D gene unclear. The CDR3 sequence is 14 residues long. V dropped 3 bases and J dropped 1 base, with 10 bases sitting between them. The germline gives CDR1 SGHTA, CDR2 FQGNSA. As DNA, the CDR3 is TGTGCCAGCAGCTTTTATCAGTATTCCTACGAGCAGTACTTC. Translation gives CASSFYQYSYEQYF.

The chain employs TRBV2 and TRBJ1-5; D is unclear. The CDR3 length is 14 residues. Germline values: CDR1 SNHLY, CDR2 FYNNEI. The ends were cut back, 7 bases at V and 0 bases at J, with 10 bases in the middle. CDR3 region: CASNSRYSNQPQHF. The DNA for the CDR3 is TGTGCCAGCAACTCCAGGTATAGCAATCAGCCCCAGCATTTT.

The rearrangement joins TRBV5-1 to TRBJ2-7; 9 nucleotides match TRBD1. The germline gives CDR1 SGHRS, CDR2 YFSETQ. V dropped 5 bases and J dropped 1; count of bases not matched to a gene: 4. The CDR3 sequence is 14 residues long. CDR3 bases: TGCGCCAGCAGACAGGGGGCAACTTCCTACGAGCAGTACTTC. Translation: CASRQGATSYEQYF.

In its sample, this clone was seen once. The genes are TRBV6-6 and TRBJ1-1; D unclear. The CDR3 covers 15 residues. V lost 0 bases, J lost 3 bases, and 11 bases lay in between. The V gene's germline CDR1 is MNHNY and CDR2 SVGAGI (reference sequence). CDR3 nucleotide sequence: TGTGCCAGCAGTTACTCCCCTAATGAGGACACTGAAGCTTTCTTT. This codes for CASSYSPNEDTEAFF.

The gene calls are TRBV5-1 and TRBJ2-3; D remains unclear. The CDR3 is 14 residues long. Trimming took off 0 bases at V and 2 bases at J, with 7 bases between the two ends. Germline-derived CDR1 and CDR2 are SGHRS and YFSETQ. The CDR3 loop reads CASSLAAVTDTQYF. Written as DNA, the CDR3 is TGCGCCAGCAGCTTGGCGGCAGTCACAGATACGCAGTATTTT.

The chain joins TRBV19 to TRBJ2-5; TRBD2 agrees at 8 bases. The end of the DNA is better explained by TRBJ2-7, so the J call may be wrong. There are 15 residues in the CDR3. Germline lookup yields CDR1 LNHDA and CDR2 SQIVND (reference sequence). The CDR3 DNA reads TGTGCCAGTAGTATAGTTCCCGCTAGCGGGTACGAGCAGTACTTC. This translates into CASSIVPASGYEQYF.

The rearrangement links TRBV5-1 to TRBJ2-7; no clear D gene. Germline CDR1 reads SGHRS; CDR2 reads YFSETQ. This CDR3 contains 11 residues. Trimming cost V 4 bases and J 4 bases, with 6 bases left between them. The CDR3 DNA is TGCGCCAGCAGCCCTGGATACGAGCAGTACTTC. Its translation: CASSPGYEQYF.

This clone was observed a handful of times. The rearrangement uses TRBV2 and TRBJ2-2, with D perhaps being TRBD1 or TRBD2 (5 bases each). The germline gives CDR1 SNHLY, CDR2 FYNNEI. CDR3 length: 13 amino acids. Trimming shortened V by 4 bases and J by 6 bases, and 9 bases separated the two germline ends. CDR3 sequence: CASSVRGSGELFF. DNA of the CDR3: TGTGCCAGCAGTGTGAGGGGTTCCGGGGAGCTGTTTTTT.

Details on this clone: The DNA is omitted, as the CDR3 cannot be located on it reliably, and the CDR3 follows TCRdb's listing. This chain links TRBV2 with TRBJ2-2; TRBD2 is the table's D call and was not checked against the DNA. Germline V CDR1 and CDR2: SNHLY, FYNNEI. The CDR3 numbers 13 amino acids, ends counted. This CDR3 is CASSTSNTGELFF.

V usage is TRBV7-9 and J usage is TRBJ1-2; unclear D gene. The CDR3 covers 15 residues. The germline gives CDR1 SEHNR, CDR2 FQNEAQ (reference sequence). The V end was cut by 4 bases, the J end by 0 bases, with 12 bases between. The CDR3 is CASSSGAGSNYGYTF. In DNA, the CDR3 is TGTGCCAGCAGCTCTGGAGCAGGATCTAACTATGGCTACACCTTC.